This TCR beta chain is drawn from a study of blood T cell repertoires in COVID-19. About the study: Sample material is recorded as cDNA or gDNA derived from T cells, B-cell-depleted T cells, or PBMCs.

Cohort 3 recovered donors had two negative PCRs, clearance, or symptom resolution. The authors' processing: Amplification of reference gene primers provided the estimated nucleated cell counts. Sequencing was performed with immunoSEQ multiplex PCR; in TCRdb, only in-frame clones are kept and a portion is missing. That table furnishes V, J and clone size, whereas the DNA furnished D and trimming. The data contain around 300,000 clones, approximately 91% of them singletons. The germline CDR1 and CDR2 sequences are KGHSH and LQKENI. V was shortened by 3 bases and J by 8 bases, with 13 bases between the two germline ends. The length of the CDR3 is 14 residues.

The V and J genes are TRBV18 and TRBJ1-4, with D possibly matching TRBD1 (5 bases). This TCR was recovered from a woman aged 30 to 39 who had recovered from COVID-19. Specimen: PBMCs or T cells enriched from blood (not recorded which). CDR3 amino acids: CASSPAGRFEKLFF. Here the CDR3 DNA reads TGTGCCAGCTCACCGGCAGGGAGGTTCGAAAAACTGTTTTTT.